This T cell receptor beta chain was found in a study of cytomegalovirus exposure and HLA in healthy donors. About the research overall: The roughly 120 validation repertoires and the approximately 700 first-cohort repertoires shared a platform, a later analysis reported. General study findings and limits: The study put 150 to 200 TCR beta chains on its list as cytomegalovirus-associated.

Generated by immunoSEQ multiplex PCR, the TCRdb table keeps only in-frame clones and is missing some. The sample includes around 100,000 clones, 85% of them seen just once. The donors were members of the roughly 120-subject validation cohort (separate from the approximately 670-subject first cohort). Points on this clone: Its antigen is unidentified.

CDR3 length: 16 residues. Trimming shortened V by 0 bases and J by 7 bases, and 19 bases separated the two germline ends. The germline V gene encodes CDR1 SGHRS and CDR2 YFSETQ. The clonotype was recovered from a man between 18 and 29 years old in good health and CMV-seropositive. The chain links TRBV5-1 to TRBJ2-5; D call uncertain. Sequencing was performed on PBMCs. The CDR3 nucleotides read TGCGCCAGCAGCTTGGAAGTGACACATACTTACACGACCCAGTACTTC. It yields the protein CASSLEVTHTYTTQYF.